One sample yielded the 3 T cell receptor beta chains listed below, sequenced in a study of T cells in Graves' hyperthyroidism and ophthalmopathy. Researchers amplified the TCR beta CDR3 regions from RNA transcripts. RT-PCR in the first round (using the HTBI primer set) targeted the TCR CDR3. From the multiplex PCR reads, TCRdb called clonotypes with MiXCR, one entry per CDR3 protein. Of some 510,000 distinct CDR3 sequences detected, around 21% appear once; the ten largest clones hold around 27%. The sequencing input was blood. The receptors originated from a man between 18 and 35 years old with Graves' hyperthyroidism.

This clonotype was observed many times. V is TRBV14 and J is TRBJ2-5, with 7 bases matching TRBD1. CDR3 length: 13 residues. V was pared by 4 bases and J by 4 bases, with 3 bases of the junction left unmatched. Germline CDR1 and CDR2: SGHDN and FVKESK. The DNA of the CDR3 is TGTGCCAGCAGCCTAAACAGGGGAGAGACCCAGTACTTC. It translates to CASSLNRGETQYF.

This clonotype was found once. The conserved phenylalanine or tryptophan normally closing the CDR3 is absent here, so this likely arose from a read error. The chain recombines TRBV24-1 with TRBJ1-5; D may be TRBD1 (5 bases). CDR3 length: 14 residues. CDR1 and CDR2 from the germline V gene are KGHDR and SFDVKD. CDR3 loop: CTTSEATGNQPQHY. In nucleotides, the CDR3 is TGTACCACCAGTGAGGCTACAGGTAATCAGCCCCAGCATTAT.

This clonotype has a handful of counts. The genes are TRBV11-2 and TRBJ2-7; 12 positions agree with TRBD2. Germline CDR1 reads SGHAT; CDR2 reads FQNNGV. The V and J ends lost 0 bases and 0 bases, in that order; junction bases with no gene match: 9. CDR3 size: 19 residues. The CDR3, as DNA: TGTGCCAGCAGCTTAGAATCCCCGACTAGCGGGGGCAGCTCCTACGAGCAGTACTTC. Its translation: CASSLESPTSGGSSYEQYF.